The T cell receptor beta chain described here comes from a study of monozygotic twins with inflammatory bowel disease. General study findings and limits: Sharing of clonotypes with others was lower in IBD patients than in healthy twins, and this was especially so with disease activity. Extra variability in the repertoires of patients may have come from differing immunosuppressive treatments.

Following a re-call of the 5' RACE reads, TCRdb has one entry per CDR3 protein and lacks DNA. Here the sample table reports about 140,000 distinct CDR3 sequences. The CDR3 totals 16 residues. Details on this clonotype: The antigen is not known.

This TCR came from a human donor with ulcerative colitis or Crohn's disease, or a healthy co-twin of an affected twin (not recorded which). Sequencing was performed on blood. This chain connects TRBV12-3 or TRBV12-4 to TRBJ2-4. CDR3 residues: CASSLALGGVENIQYF.